This T cell receptor (beta chain) was found in a study of blood T cells in healthy people across ages. Study background: Through template switching, about one barcoded beta molecule was captured per two T cells, as measured in model experiments.

Broader study findings: Long-lived donors had more naive CD4+ cells and higher diversity than aged donors.

V was clipped by 2 bases and J by 0 bases, with 14 bases between them. The length of the CDR3 is 16 residues. Looked up from germline, CDR1 is WSHSY and CDR2 is SAAADI. A second PCR of 7 to 11 cycles used a sample-barcoded 5' primer and a J-beta primer mix. Using its own MiXCR run on the 5' RACE reads, TCRdb lists one record per CDR3 protein. Of 1.5 million to 2 million distinct CDR3 sequences listed, 30% to 35% are singletons. Donors gave 8 to 10 milliliters of peripheral blood apiece. Total RNA was isolated from each sample in quantities of at least 5 micrograms. Only a few counts were recorded for this clonotype. What it recognizes is unknown.

The source of this sequence is a young woman in good health. The specimen sequenced was blood. The genes are TRBV10-2 and TRBJ2-7; D call uncertain. The CDR3 region is CASSEPHDASSYEQYF. CDR3 DNA: TGCGCCAGCAGTGAGCCCCACGACGCGAGCTCCTACGAGCAGTACTTC.